What follows is one T cell receptor (beta chain) and its context. The data originate from a study of blood T cell repertoires in COVID-19. Study-level background: The analysed material was cDNA or gDNA that came from T cells, B-cell-depleted T cells, or PBMCs.

The V and J ends lost 4 bases and 8 bases respectively, with 15 bases between them. The CDR3 loop spans 14 amino acids. Germline-derived CDR1 and CDR2 are SGHAT and FQNNGV. The study recruited people aged roughly 18 to 89 years across some 23 US areas. Participants' own reports of clinical history determined their cohort assignment. In the original workflow: Cell counts per sample came from amplifying reference gene primers. TCRdb's copy holds only in-frame clones and misses some; the assay was immunoSEQ multiplex PCR. The DNA was the basis for D and trimming; V, J and clone size are from that table. This sample yields under 300,000 clones, of which around 86% are seen a single time; approximately 3.5% belongs to the top ten.

The V and J genes are TRBV11-2 and TRBJ2-1, with a possible D match to TRBD2 (5 bases). The sequenced sample consisted of PBMCs or T cells enriched from blood (not recorded which). This clonotype was obtained from a woman between 40 and 55 years old with acute COVID-19. CDR3: CASSSSLGADEQFF. CDR3 bases: TGTGCCAGCAGCTCAAGCTTGGGAGCTGATGAGCAGTTCTTC.